The 13 T cell receptor beta chains below come from one sample, sequenced in a study of graft-versus-host responses after intestinal transplantation. Only in-frame clones appear in the TCRdb table, and some are missing; sequencing was by immunoSEQ multiplex PCR. This sample has under 25,000 clones, with approximately 86% found just once. The specimen comprised bone marrow, sampled roughly 19 weeks after transplant. These receptors came from a human patient who received an intestinal transplant, so some T cells may come from the graft donor.

This clone was seen more than once but under ten times. The V and J genes are TRBV4-3 and TRBJ2-7; the D gene is possibly TRBD1 (6 bases). CDR3 length equals 14 residues. CDR1 is LGHNA and CDR2 is YSLEER in the germline V gene. The germline V and J ends were trimmed by 1 base and 13 bases, with 20 bases remaining between them. The DNA for the CDR3 is TGCGCCAGCAGCCAAGGACAGGCAGGAGCTCTCCAATACTTC. This encodes CASSQGQAGALQYF.

This clone was seen a few times. CDR3 DNA sequence: TGTGCCAGCAGCACGACTAGCGGGAGGGCCGATCACGGGGAGCTGTTTTTT. It translates to CASSTTSGRADHGELFF. This rearrangement joins TRBV21-1 to TRBJ2-2; TRBD2 was called by the table and not checked on the DNA. TRBV21-1 counts as a pseudogene. The CDR3 is 17 amino acids.

This chain links TRBV19 with TRBJ1-1; TRBD1 aligns across 7 bases. This CDR3 is 14 amino acids long. V gave up 2 bases and J gave up 4 bases; unmatched junction bases: 4. Germline CDR1 reads LNHDA; CDR2 reads SQIVND (reference sequence). The CDR3 region has the DNA TGTGCCAGTAGTATACAGGGGGTGGGCACTGAAGCTTTCTTT. Translating it yields CASSIQGVGTEAFF.

The chain couples TRBV5-1 to TRBJ2-7; D perhaps matches TRBD2 (6 bases). Looked up from germline, CDR1 is SGHRS and CDR2 is YFSETQ. CDR3 length: 17 residues. V was trimmed by 4 bases and J by 3 bases, leaving 23 bases between them. The CDR3: CASSKDSWSRRGYEQYF. For the CDR3, the DNA is TGCGCCAGCAGCAAAGATTCTTGGTCTCGGAGGGGCTACGAGCAGTACTTC.

The chain couples TRBV7-9 to TRBJ2-2, with a possible D match to TRBD1 (6 bases). Germline V gene sequence: CDR1 SEHNR, CDR2 FQNEAQ (reference sequence). This CDR3 has 16 amino acids. Trimming removed 3 bases from V and 0 bases from J, with 11 bases in between. CDR3: CASSFRDTSNTGELFF. DNA of the CDR3: TGTGCCAGCAGCTTCCGGGACACTTCGAACACCGGGGAGCTGTTTTTT.

V is TRBV6-4 and J is TRBJ2-2, with D possibly matching TRBD2 (6 bases). CDR1 is MRHNA, CDR2 SNTAGT, per germline. This CDR3 is 14 amino acids long. Trimming removed 3 bases from V and 7 bases from J, with 12 bases in between. For the CDR3, the DNA is TGTGCCAGCAGTGAGGGACTTGGTAGCGGGGAGCTGTTTTTT. This sequence encodes CASSEGLGSGELFF.

The chain employs TRBV7-9 and TRBJ2-1; tentative D call: TRBD2 (6 bases). V shed 5 bases and J shed 0 bases, with 14 bases lying between them. This CDR3 spans 16 amino acids. CDR1 SEHNR and CDR2 FQNEAQ come from the germline V gene (reference sequence). The CDR3 spells CASSPVAGSSYNEQFF. For the CDR3, the DNA is TGTGCCAGCAGCCCCGTGGCGGGAAGCTCCTACAATGAGCAGTTCTTC. Together with reference TRBV7-9 and TRBJ2-1, the CDR3 gives the full variable domain: DTGVSQNPRHKITKRGQNVTFRCDPISEHNRLYWYRQTLGQGPEFLTYFQNEAQLEKSRLLSDRFSAERPKGSFSTLEIQRTEQGDSAMYLCASSPVAGSSYNEQFFGPGTRLTVL.

The rearrangement uses TRBV19 and TRBJ2-1, with 9 bases fitting TRBD1. V dropped 2 bases and J dropped 5; count of bases not matched to a gene: 10. Germline V lookup: CDR1 LNHDA, CDR2 SQIVND (reference sequence). The CDR3 runs 17 residues. The CDR3 sequence: CASSITSGTGRDNEQFF. Written as DNA, the CDR3 is TGTGCCAGTAGTATAACCTCCGGGACAGGGAGGGACAATGAGCAGTTCTTC.

This clone was observed a handful of times. This rearrangement joins TRBV5-4 to TRBJ1-1; D remains ambiguous. The CDR3 runs to 14 residues. Germline V gene sequence: CDR1 SGHNT, CDR2 YYREEE (reference sequence). V was pared by 4 bases and J by 0 bases, with 10 bases between. CDR3 nucleotide sequence: TGTGCCAGCAGCAGAACAGCGCTGAACACTGAAGCTTTCTTT. Its translation: CASSRTALNTEAFF.

The rearrangement links TRBV7-9 to TRBJ1-2; maybe TRBD1 (6 bases). The V end lost 5 bases, the J end lost 6 bases, and 22 bases lay between the germline ends. The CDR3 is 16 amino acids. Germline CDR1 is SEHNR and CDR2 is FQNEAQ (reference sequence). This chain's CDR3 is CASSRLTGAPGDGYTF. The CDR3 nucleotides read TGTGCCAGCAGCCGATTGACAGGTGCCCCCGGGGATGGCTACACCTTC.

The chain joins TRBV19 to TRBJ2-7; 7 positions agree with TRBD1. Germline trimming cut 5 bases from V and 2 bases from J; bases unmatched to any gene: 6. The CDR3 has 14 amino acids. From germline, CDR1 is LNHDA and CDR2 SQIVND (reference sequence). Here the CDR3 reads CASSARQGTYEQYF. For the CDR3, the DNA is TGTGCCAGTAGTGCGCGACAGGGAACCTACGAGCAGTACTTC.

This clone was recorded only once. V and J are TRBV7-9 and TRBJ2-1, with 11 bases aligning to TRBD2. The V gene's germline CDR1 is SEHNR and CDR2 FQNEAQ (reference sequence). The CDR3 extends over 16 amino acids. V was pared by 4 bases and J by 8 bases, with 10 bases of the junction left unmatched. The CDR3 protein is CASSSPTSGSPYEQFF. The CDR3 bases are TGTGCCAGCAGCTCTCCCACTAGCGGGAGTCCCTATGAGCAGTTCTTC.

The chain uses TRBV4-1 and TRBJ2-2; D is perhaps TRBD1 or TRBD2 (5 bases each). CDR3 size: 15 residues. Deletions cut 6 bases from V and 2 bases from J, with 13 bases between. The germline CDR1 and CDR2 sequences are MGHRA and YSYEKL. The CDR3 bases are TGCGCCAGCAGAAGGGACCCCCGAAACACCGGGGAGCTGTTTTTT. It codes for CASRRDPRNTGELFF.